These T cell receptor beta chains were read from a single sample in a study of blood T cell repertoires in COVID-19. The table came from immunoSEQ multiplex PCR; TCRdb's copy has only in-frame clones and leaves some out. The table shows roughly 270,000 clones, with roughly 80% occurring only once. Sequencing was performed on PBMCs or T cells enriched from blood (not recorded which). These receptors were obtained from a man in his forties or fifties who had been exposed to COVID-19. Both conserved end residues are trimmed from each CDR3. Fields, in order: V gene, clone size, J gene, CDR3 protein. Part of the rows lack a size; the others show once, few, many or a class for expanded clones.

TRBV6-5	.	TRBJ2-1	ASEGSGSEQF
TRBV6-5	.	TRBJ2-5	ASSPQGRGQETQY
TRBV12-5	once	TRBJ2-7	ASGLASSMGSYEQY
TRBV10-1	.	TRBJ1-1	ASRLNRNTEAF
TRBV6-5	.	TRBJ1-2	ASSNGGPGYT
TRBV9	.	TRBJ2-3	ASSRREGSTDTQY
TRBV4-1	.	TRBJ2-7	ASSQDLWTSRSEQY
TRBV10-2	once	TRBJ2-7	ATRGAGSYEQY
TRBV5-6	.	TRBJ2-3	ASSLLGAGASTDTQY
TRBV29-1	.	TRBJ2-2	SVEVSGSLTGELF
TRBV4-1	.	TRBJ2-1	ASSQISGSYNEQF